The following is a T cell receptor (beta chain) sequence with its context. The CDR3 runs 13 residues. With V trimmed by 4 bases and J by 7 bases, 2 bases remained unmatched. Germline CDR1 SGHVS, CDR2 FNYEAQ. The sample comes from a study of yellow fever vaccine responses in identical twins. From the RT-PCR reads, TCRdb called clonotypes with MiXCR, one entry per CDR3 protein. The sample gives approximately 16,000 distinct CDR3 sequences, around 83% of which show up once; under 2% is in the top ten. This material consisted of T cells from blood (PBMCs), unsorted or a sorted subset (not recorded which), taken before or after yellow fever vaccination (not recorded which). This TCR came from a woman aged 18-30 years who received the yellow fever vaccine. The genes are TRBV7-6 and TRBJ1-5, with 9 positions matching TRBD1. The CDR3 reads CASSSGTGQPQHF. CDR3 nucleotide sequence: TGTGCCAGCAGCTCGGGGACAGGGCAGCCCCAGCATTTT.